This T cell receptor beta chain was obtained from a study of shared clonotypes between healthy human individuals. Whole-study results and caveats: Against clonotypes common to all four donors, non-shared ones had lower generation probabilities.

Germline CDR1 is SGHRS and CDR2 is YFSETQ. The V end was cut by 0 bases, the J end by 3 bases, with 4 bases between. The CDR3 consists of 12 residues. About this clone: No antigen is known for it. Different DNA sequences within this sample yield the same CDR3.

At deep level, the assay was performed. Each replicate PCR on the sorted subsets used 150 to 200 ng DNA (around 31,000 T cell genomes). Clones were sequenced by immunoSEQ multiplex PCR, and TCRdb holds only the in-frame ones, with some missing. The sample lists 2 million to 3 million clones, 80% to 95% occurring once. This receptor was obtained from a young man in good health. Some clones in this sample may be carry-over from other donors' samples. The sequenced sample consisted of naive CD4+ T cells from PBMCs. Regarding subset: CD45RA+ positively selected. V is TRBV5-1 and J is TRBJ2-7; no firm D call. DNA of the CDR3: TGCGCCAGCAGCTTGGGGGGCTACGAGCAGTACTTC. Amino acid sequence: CASSLGGYEQYF.